This T cell receptor (beta chain) originates from a study of CD8 T cells in ankylosing spondylitis. Overall study findings and caveats: Reports say disease-linked clones showed up significantly more in matched ankylosing spondylitis synovial fluid. Clones linked with disease were CD8+ and fairly uncommon in the peripheral blood. Ankylosing spondylitis blood appeared to carry a characteristic TCR beta motif of roughly eight highly homologous variants.

CDR1 is MGHDK, CDR2 SYGVNS, per germline. CDR3 size: 15 residues. With 3 bases clipped from V and 0 bases from J, the junction kept 2 bases outside the gene matches. Via MiXCR, TCRdb re-called the 5' RACE reads, giving one row per CDR3 protein. The table shows roughly 160,000 distinct CDR3 sequences, with just over 9.5% occurring only once. In the case of this clonotype: Its antigen remains unknown.

The sample taken for sequencing was blood, either unsorted or a sorted T cell fraction (not recorded which). This chain links TRBV25-1 with TRBJ2-1; 7 nucleotides line up with TRBD2. The source of this sequence is a female donor with ankylosing spondylitis or in good health (not recorded which). CDR3 residues: CASSDGGDSYNEQFF. Written as DNA, the CDR3 is TGTGCCAGCAGTGATGGGGGGGACTCCTACAATGAGCAGTTCTTC.